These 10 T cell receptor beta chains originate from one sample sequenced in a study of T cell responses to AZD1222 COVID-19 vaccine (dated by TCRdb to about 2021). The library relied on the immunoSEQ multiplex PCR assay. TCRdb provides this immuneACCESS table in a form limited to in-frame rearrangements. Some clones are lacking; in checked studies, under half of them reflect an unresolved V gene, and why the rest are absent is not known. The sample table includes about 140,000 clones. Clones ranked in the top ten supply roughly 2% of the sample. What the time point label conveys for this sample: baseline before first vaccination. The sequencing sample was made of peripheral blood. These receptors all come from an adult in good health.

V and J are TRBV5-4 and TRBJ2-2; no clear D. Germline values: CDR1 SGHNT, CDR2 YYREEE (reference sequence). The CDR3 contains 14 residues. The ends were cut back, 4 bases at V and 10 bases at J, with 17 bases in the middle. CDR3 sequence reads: CASSRLGGRQELFF. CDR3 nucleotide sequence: TGTGCCAGCAGCAGATTAGGCGGAAGGCAGGAGCTGTTTTTT.

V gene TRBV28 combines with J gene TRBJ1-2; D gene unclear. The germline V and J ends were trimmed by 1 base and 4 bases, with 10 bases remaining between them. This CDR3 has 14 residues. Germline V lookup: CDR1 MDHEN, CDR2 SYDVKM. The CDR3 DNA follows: TGTGCCAGCAGTTTATCTAGGTCGCTCTATGGCTACACCTTC. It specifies CASSLSRSLYGYTF.

The CDR3: CATSGTANTGELFF. CDR3 in DNA: TGTGCCACCTCCGGGACAGCGAACACCGGGGAGCTGTTTTTT. V usage is TRBV19 and J usage is TRBJ2-2; the match to TRBD1 covers 7 bases. Germline V gene sequence: CDR1 LNHDA, CDR2 SQIVND (reference sequence). Germline trimming cut 10 bases from V and 0 bases from J; bases unmatched to any gene: 5. The CDR3 covers 14 residues.

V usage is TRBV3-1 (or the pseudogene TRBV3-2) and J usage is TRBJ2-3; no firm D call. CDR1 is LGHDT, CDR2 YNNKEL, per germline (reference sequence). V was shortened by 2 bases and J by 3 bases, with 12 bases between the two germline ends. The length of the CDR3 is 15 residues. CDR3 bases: TGTGCCAGCAGCCAAAGGAAGGTGGTAACAGATACGCAGTATTTT. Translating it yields CASSQRKVVTDTQYF.

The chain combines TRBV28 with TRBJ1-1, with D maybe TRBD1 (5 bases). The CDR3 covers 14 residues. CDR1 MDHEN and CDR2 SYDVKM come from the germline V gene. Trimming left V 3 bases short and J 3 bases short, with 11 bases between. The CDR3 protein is CASSLLGEYTEAFF. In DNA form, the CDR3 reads TGTGCCAGCAGTTTGTTGGGGGAATACACTGAAGCTTTCTTT.

In nucleotides, the CDR3 is TGTGCCAGCAGCCAAGATCCCTCCGTCCCCTCCTTTGGCTACACCTTC. Amino acids: CASSQDPSVPSFGYTF. The chain has TRBV3-1 (or the pseudogene TRBV3-2) and TRBJ1-2; D is unclear. Germline V gene data show CDR1 as LGHDT and CDR2 as YNNKEL (reference sequence). Between the trimmed V and J ends, which lost 0 bases and 7 bases, there was a span of 18 bases. The CDR3 is 16 residues long.

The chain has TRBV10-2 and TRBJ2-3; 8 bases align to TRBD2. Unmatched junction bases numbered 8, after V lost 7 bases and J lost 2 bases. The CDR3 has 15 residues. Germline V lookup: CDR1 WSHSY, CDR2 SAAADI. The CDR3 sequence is CASTLSGEITDTQYF. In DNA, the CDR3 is TGCGCCAGCACGCTTAGCGGGGAAATCACAGATACGCAGTATTTT.

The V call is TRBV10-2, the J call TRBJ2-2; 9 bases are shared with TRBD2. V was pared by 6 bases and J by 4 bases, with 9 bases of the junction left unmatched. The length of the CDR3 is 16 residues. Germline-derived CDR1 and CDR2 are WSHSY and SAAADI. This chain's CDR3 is CASSPQTSGATGELFF. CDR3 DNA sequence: TGCGCCAGCAGCCCCCAGACTAGCGGAGCCACCGGGGAGCTGTTTTTT.

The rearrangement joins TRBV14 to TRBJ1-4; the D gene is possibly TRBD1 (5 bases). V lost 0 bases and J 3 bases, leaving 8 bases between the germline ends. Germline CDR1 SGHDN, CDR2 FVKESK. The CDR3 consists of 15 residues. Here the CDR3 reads CASSQDAGANEKLFF. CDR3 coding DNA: TGTGCCAGCAGCCAAGACGCGGGGGCTAATGAAAAACTGTTTTTT.

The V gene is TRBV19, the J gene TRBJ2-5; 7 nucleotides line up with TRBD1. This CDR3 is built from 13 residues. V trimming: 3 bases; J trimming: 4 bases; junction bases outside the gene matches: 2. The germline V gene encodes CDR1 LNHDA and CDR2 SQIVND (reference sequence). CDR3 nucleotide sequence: TGTGCCAGTAGTATGGACAGGCTAGAGACCCAGTACTTC. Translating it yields CASSMDRLETQYF.